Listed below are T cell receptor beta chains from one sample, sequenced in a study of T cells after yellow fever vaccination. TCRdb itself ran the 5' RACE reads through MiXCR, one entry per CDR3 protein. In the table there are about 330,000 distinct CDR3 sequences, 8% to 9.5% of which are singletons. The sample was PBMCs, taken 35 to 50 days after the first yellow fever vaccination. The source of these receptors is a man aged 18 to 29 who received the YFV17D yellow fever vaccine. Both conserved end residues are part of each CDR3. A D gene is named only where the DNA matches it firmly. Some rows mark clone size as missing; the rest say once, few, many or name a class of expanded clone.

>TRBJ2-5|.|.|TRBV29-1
TGCAGCGTTGCCGGACCAGAGGGACATTTAGGGCAAGAGACCCAGTACTTC
CSVAGPEGHLGQETQYF
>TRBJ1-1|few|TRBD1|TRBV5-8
TGTGCCAGCAGCTTGGCGCCAGGGGGCTGGGACACTGAAGCTTTCTTT
CASSLAPGGWDTEAFF
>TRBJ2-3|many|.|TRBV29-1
TGCAGCGTTGAGAACAGGGACCGAAACACAGATACGCAGTATTTT
CSVENRDRNTDTQYF
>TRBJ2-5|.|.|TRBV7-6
TGTGCCAGCAGCTTACCCCTCCCCGGAGGGGAGACCCAGTACTTC
CASSLPLPGGETQYF
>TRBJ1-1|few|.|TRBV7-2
TGTGCCAGCAGCCTCTATTCGGTAGGAGAAGCTTTCTTT
CASSLYSVGEAFF
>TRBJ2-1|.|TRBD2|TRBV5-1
TGCGCCAGCAGCGGGAGCGGGGGGTACAATGAGCAGTTCTTC
CASSGSGGYNEQFF
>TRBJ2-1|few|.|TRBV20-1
TGCAGTGCTAGAGTCGAAGGCTCCTACAATGAGCAGTTCTTC
CSARVEGSYNEQFF
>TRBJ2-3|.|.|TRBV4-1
TGCGCCAGCAGCCAAGTGTTGGGGAAGGCAGATACGCAGTATTTT
CASSQVLGKADTQYF
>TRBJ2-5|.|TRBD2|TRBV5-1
TGCGCCAGCAGCCCCGACCCCGCGGGGGGGCAGCGTCCCCAGTACTTC
CASSPDPAGGQRPQYF
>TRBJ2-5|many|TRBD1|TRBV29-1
TGCAGCGTTGGAGGACAGGTCCAAGAGACCCAGTACTTC
CSVGGQVQETQYF
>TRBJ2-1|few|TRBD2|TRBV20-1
TGCAGTGCAAATCTAGCGGGGGGCCGCTCCTACAATGAGCAGTTCTTC
CSANLAGGRSYNEQFF